Below are 20 T cell receptor beta chains sequenced from a single sample in a study of control samples from healthy donors and cancer patients. Libraries were prepared by immunoSEQ multiplex PCR; TCRdb keeps only in-frame clonotypes and omits some of them. This table holds around 170,000 clones, just over 85% found once. The sequencing input was blood. The receptors derive from a woman between 25 and 40 years old in good health.

This sequence joins TRBV5-6 and TRBJ2-1, with D perhaps TRBD2 (6 bases). CDR3 length: 15 residues. Germline values: CDR1 SGHDT, CDR2 YYEEEE. The V end lost 5 bases, the J end lost 3 bases, and 15 bases lay between the germline ends. CDR3 region: CASRSPGEYYNEQFF. CDR3 sequence (DNA): TGTGCCAGCAGATCCCCGGGGGAATACTACAATGAGCAGTTCTTC.

This clone has a handful of counts. The chain joins TRBV4-1 to TRBJ2-7; 7 nucleotides line up with TRBD2. J gave up 4 bases and V 2 bases, and 11 bases lay outside the gene matches. Looked up from germline, CDR1 is MGHRA and CDR2 is YSYEKL. The CDR3 has 16 residues. In nucleotides, the CDR3 is TGCGCCAGCAGCCAATTTATGCGGGAGTGGGGTTACGAGCAGTACTTC. It encodes CASSQFMREWGYEQYF.

The V gene is TRBV2, the J gene TRBJ1-1; D gene uncertain. Trimming took 0 bases from V and 3 from J, leaving 8 bases between them. Germline V gene data show CDR1 as SNHLY and CDR2 as FYNNEI. The CDR3 sequence is 14 residues long. This chain's CDR3 is CASSEAGVDTEAFF. CDR3 DNA sequence: TGTGCCAGCAGTGAAGCGGGTGTGGACACTGAAGCTTTCTTT. The whole variable domain, filled in from reference TRBV2 and TRBJ1-1, reads EPEVTQTPSHQVTQMGQEVILRCVPISNHLYFYWYRQILGQKVEFLVSFYNNEISEKSEIFDDQFSVERPDGSNFTLKIRSTKLEDSAMYFCASSEAGVDTEAFFGQGTRLTVV.

There are a few counts of this clone. The V call is TRBV5-1, the J call TRBJ2-7; 14 nucleotides match TRBD2. Germline trimming cut 5 bases from V and 2 bases from J; bases unmatched to any gene: 9. Germline lookup yields CDR1 SGHRS and CDR2 YFSETQ. This CDR3 region has 17 residues. CDR3 loop: CASSRVGTSGSTYEQYF. DNA for the CDR3: TGCGCCAGCAGTCGGGTCGGGACTAGCGGGAGTACCTACGAGCAGTACTTC.

The CDR3 DNA sequence: TGTGCCACCAGTGATTTAGGAGGGGCAGAGGGAGAGACCCAGTACTTC. Protein: CATSDLGGAEGETQYF. The rearrangement links TRBV24-1 to TRBJ2-5; weak D call: TRBD2 (6 bases). Germline CDR1 is KGHDR and CDR2 is SFDVKD. This CDR3 is 16 amino acids long. The V gene lost 1 base and the J gene lost 4 bases, with 15 bases spanning the gap.

The chain recombines TRBV28 with TRBJ2-7, with D uncertain. CDR3 length: 11 residues. Trimming shortened V by 7 bases and J by 3 bases, and 7 bases separated the two germline ends. Germline assignment: CDR1 MDHEN and CDR2 SYDVKM. CDR3 sequence (DNA): TGTGCCAGCACCGATAGCTACGAGCAGTACTTC. Amino acid sequence: CASTDSYEQYF.

The V gene is TRBV6-5, the J gene TRBJ1-1; 9 bases fit TRBD1. From germline, CDR1 is MNHEY and CDR2 SVGAGI. This CDR3 has 14 amino acids. V trimming: 5 bases; J trimming: 9 bases; junction bases outside the gene matches: 10. CDR3 loop: CASSHNSGTGKAFF. The CDR3 DNA reads TGTGCCAGCAGTCACAACTCCGGGACAGGGAAAGCTTTCTTT.

The chain couples TRBV4-1 to TRBJ2-7; D not resolved. With 1 base removed from V and 4 bases from J, the gap between germline ends came to 14 bases. This CDR3 spans 15 amino acids. Germline V gene sequence: CDR1 MGHRA, CDR2 YSYEKL. CDR3 loop: CASSQGQAEQYEQYF. In nucleotides, the CDR3 is TGCGCCAGCAGCCAAGGTCAGGCAGAGCAGTACGAGCAGTACTTC.

This chain links TRBV19 with TRBJ1-1; D remains unclear. The CDR3 has 12 residues. V was shortened by 6 bases and J by 3 bases, with 8 bases between the two germline ends. Germline V CDR1 and CDR2: LNHDA, SQIVND (reference sequence). The CDR3 region is CASRKVDTEAFF. CDR3 nucleotides: TGTGCCAGTAGAAAGGTCGACACTGAAGCTTTCTTT.

The rearrangement joins TRBV28 to TRBJ2-7; weak D call: TRBD1 (5 bases). Germline V gene data show CDR1 as MDHEN and CDR2 as SYDVKM. V dropped 1 base and J dropped 3 bases, with 7 bases sitting between them. The CDR3 has 13 residues. In nucleotides, the CDR3 is TGTGCCAGCAGTTTATCAGGGATCTACGAGCAGTACTTC. Translating gives CASSLSGIYEQYF.

The V and J genes are TRBV19 and TRBJ1-2; D is ambiguous. V lost 7 bases, J lost 4 bases, and 10 bases lay in between. CDR3 length: 12 residues. Per the germline V gene, CDR1 is LNHDA and CDR2 is SQIVND (reference sequence). The CDR3 nucleotides read TGTGCCAGTAACAACCGACGCTATGGCTACACCTTC. This gives the protein CASNNRRYGYTF.

This clone was seen just once. The V call is TRBV5-1, the J call TRBJ1-4; the D gene is possibly TRBD1 (5 bases). Trimming left V 4 bases short and J 8 bases short, with 18 bases between. This CDR3 comprises 15 residues. CDR1 SGHRS and CDR2 YFSETQ come from the germline V gene. The DNA of the CDR3 is TGCGCCAGCAGCGCGATTGTGGGCAGGGTGGAAAAACTGTTTTTT. Protein sequence: CASSAIVGRVEKLFF.

This chain joins TRBV27 and TRBJ2-1; D is uncertain. There are 16 residues in the CDR3. V lost 5 bases and J 4 bases, leaving 18 bases between the germline ends. Germline assignment: CDR1 MNHEY and CDR2 SMNVEV (reference sequence). The CDR3 reads CASSANILPPYNEQFF. CDR3 in DNA: TGTGCCAGCAGTGCTAACATCTTACCCCCTTACAATGAGCAGTTCTTC.

Comment on this clone: Other nucleotide sequences in the sample specify the same CDR3. This chain joins TRBV9 and TRBJ2-2, with D tentatively TRBD2 (6 bases). Trimming took 0 bases from V and 0 from J, leaving 9 bases between them. The V gene's germline CDR1 is SGDLS and CDR2 YYNGEE. CDR3 length: 16 residues. The CDR3 is CASSVGGGTNTGELFF. The CDR3 DNA sequence: TGTGCCAGCAGCGTAGGTGGAGGGACGAACACCGGGGAGCTGTTTTTT.

The chain combines TRBV5-4 with TRBJ2-2; D gene unclear. This CDR3 has 17 residues. V was shortened by 4 bases and J by 3 bases, with 19 bases between the two germline ends. Germline CDR1 and CDR2: SGHNT and YYREEE (reference sequence). CDR3 amino acids: CASSPLVGPVHTGELFF. In DNA form, the CDR3 reads TGTGCCAGCAGCCCCCTGGTGGGTCCAGTTCACACCGGGGAGCTGTTTTTT.

V is TRBV4-2 and J is TRBJ2-7; unclear D gene. This CDR3 is built from 17 residues. CDR1 is LGHNA, CDR2 YNFKEQ, per germline. Between the trimmed V and J ends, which lost 1 base and 2 bases, there was a span of 18 bases. The CDR3 spells CASSQAVVRTPTYEQYF. For the CDR3, the DNA is TGTGCCAGCAGCCAAGCCGTTGTCAGAACGCCAACCTACGAGCAGTACTTC.

The gene calls are TRBV6-5 and TRBJ1-4; D might be TRBD1 (6 bases). V dropped 8 bases and J dropped 0 bases, with 10 bases sitting between them. Germline V gene lookup returns CDR1 MNHEY and CDR2 SVGAGI. The CDR3 consists of 14 residues. CDR3 DNA sequence: TGTGCCAGCTCCTACAGGGCAACTAATGAAAAACTGTTTTTT. Encoded protein: CASSYRATNEKLFF.

Comments on this clone: Other DNA sequences in the sample encode the same CDR3. This chain uses TRBV18 with TRBJ1-2; D remains ambiguous. Germline-derived CDR1 and CDR2 are KGHSH and LQKENI. Trimming shortened V by 3 bases and J by 3 bases, and 2 bases separated the two germline ends. The CDR3 has 11 amino acids. The CDR3 nucleotides are TGTGCCAGCTCACCCGACTATGGCTACACCTTC. It encodes CASSPDYGYTF.

The chain joins TRBV7-9 to TRBJ2-1; TRBD2 matches 8 bases. Germline values: CDR1 SEHNR, CDR2 FQNEAQ (reference sequence). The CDR3 consists of 16 residues. Trimming took 2 bases from V and 6 from J; bases not matched to a gene: 9. CDR3 nucleotides: TGTGCCAGCAGCTTATCTCCAGCGGGAGTGATCAATGAGCAGTTCTTC. This gives the protein CASSLSPAGVINEQFF.

V usage is TRBV6-5 and J usage is TRBJ2-3, with D uncertain. The CDR3 length is 12 residues. CDR1 and CDR2 from the germline V gene are MNHEY and SVGAGI. The germline V and J ends were trimmed by 5 bases and 7 bases, with 10 bases remaining between them. CDR3 nucleotides: TGTGCCAGCAGTACCGGTGGGAATACGCAGTATTTT. This codes for CASSTGGNTQYF.